The 10 T cell receptor beta chains listed next were all sequenced from one sample in a study of PD-1 blockade in classical Hodgkin lymphoma. Brentuximab vedotin exposure varied, and every patient relapsed after autologous stem cell transplantation. Generated by immunoSEQ multiplex PCR, the TCRdb table keeps only in-frame clones and is missing some. The repertoire consists of 19,000 or so clones, with approximately 72% occurring once and the leading ten covering 3.5% to 5%. The specimen was peripheral blood mononuclear cells (PBMCs), collected at baseline. The receptor set was obtained from a human donor with classical Hodgkin lymphoma.

The chain links TRBV30 to TRBJ2-3; D tentatively reads TRBD1 or TRBD2 (7 bases each). V dropped 0 bases and J dropped 2 bases, with 21 bases sitting between them. The V gene's germline CDR1 is GTSNPN and CDR2 SVGIG (reference sequence). The length of the CDR3 is 18 residues. The CDR3 DNA reads TGTGCCTGGAGTGTAGGGTTGCAGGGGGAGGGTAACACAGATACGCAGTATTTT. It translates to CAWSVGLQGEGNTDTQYF.

The CDR3 protein is CASSGTPTYEQYF. CDR3 nucleotides: TGTGCCAGCTCCGGGACACCTACCTACGAGCAGTACTTC. The rearrangement uses TRBV6-5 and TRBJ2-7; D perhaps matches TRBD1 (6 bases). The CDR3 totals 13 residues. Looked up from germline, CDR1 is MNHEY and CDR2 is SVGAGI. V was trimmed by 8 bases and J by 2 bases, leaving 13 bases between them.

This clone was seen a few times. J is TRBJ2-7 and V is TRBV18; D uncertain. Between the trimmed V and J ends, which lost 6 bases and 2 bases, there was a span of 29 bases. Germline V gene sequence: CDR1 KGHSH, CDR2 LQKENI. This CDR3 contains 19 residues. CDR3 amino acids: CASSSLGNDSPKKTYEQYF. The CDR3 DNA reads as TGTGCCAGCTCCTCACTCGGCAACGATTCTCCAAAAAAAACCTACGAGCAGTACTTC.

This clone was seen more than once but under ten times. The chain combines TRBV9 with TRBJ2-7; 9 nucleotides match TRBD1. The trim removed 4 bases at V and 1 base at J, leaving 6 bases unmatched. The CDR3 totals 15 residues. The germline V gene has CDR1 SGDLS and CDR2 YYNGEE. CDR3 sequence (DNA): TGTGCCAGCAGCCCTACAGGGGGCACTTCCTACGAGCAGTACTTC. Translating it yields CASSPTGGTSYEQYF. Full variable domain (remainder filled in from reference TRBV9 and TRBJ2-7): DSGVTQTPKHLITATGQRVTLRCSPRSGDLSVYWYQQSLDQGLQFLIQYYNGEERAKGNILERFSAQQFPDLHSELNLSSLELGDSALYFCASSPTGGTSYEQYFGPGTRLTVT.

V and J are TRBV18 and TRBJ1-2; possibly TRBD1 for D (6 bases). This CDR3 has 16 amino acids. Trimming left V 0 bases short and J 4 bases short, with 15 bases between. The germline CDR1 and CDR2 sequences are KGHSH and LQKENI. This CDR3 reads CASSPPGIRGIYGYTF. CDR3 nucleotides: TGTGCCAGCTCACCACCGGGCATCAGGGGAATCTATGGCTACACCTTC.

This clone has a handful of counts. V and J are TRBV2 and TRBJ2-1; D perhaps matches TRBD1 (6 bases). Trimming took 2 bases from V and 2 from J, leaving 13 bases between them. Germline-derived CDR1 and CDR2 are SNHLY and FYNNEI. This CDR3 has 16 amino acids. CDR3 sequence: CASSEIPRTAYNEQFF. Here the CDR3 DNA reads TGTGCCAGCAGTGAAATCCCCAGGACAGCCTACAATGAGCAGTTCTTC.

J is TRBJ2-1 and V is TRBV5-4; TRBD2 might be the D (6 bases). V shed 4 bases and J shed 8 bases, with 19 bases lying between them. CDR1 SGHNT and CDR2 YYREEE come from the germline V gene (reference sequence). The CDR3 totals 15 residues. DNA of the CDR3: TGTGCCAGCAGCACCGGGGGACCCGTGCGGGATGAGCAGTTCTTC. This codes for CASSTGGPVRDEQFF.

V is TRBV15 and J is TRBJ1-4; TRBD1 agrees at 9 bases. Germline V gives CDR1 LNHNV, CDR2 YYDKDF (reference sequence). Trimming cost V 1 base and J 0 bases; bases outside gene matches: 3. The length of the CDR3 is 17 residues. This CDR3 reads CATSRVWTGATNEKLFF. In nucleotides, the CDR3 is TGTGCCACCAGCAGAGTCTGGACAGGGGCAACTAATGAAAAACTGTTTTTT.

The gene calls are TRBV7-8 and TRBJ2-4; D is unclear. There are 14 residues in the CDR3. Between the trimmed V and J ends, which lost 6 bases and 6 bases, there was a span of 15 bases. The germline V gene encodes CDR1 SGHVS and CDR2 FQNEAQ. This chain's CDR3 is CASSLGISGNIQYF. The CDR3 nucleotides are TGTGCCAGCAGTCTAGGCATCAGTGGAAACATTCAGTACTTC.

The chain combines TRBV30 with TRBJ2-7; possibly TRBD2 for D (6 bases). Trimming pared 8 bases from V and 0 bases from J, leaving 14 bases between. The CDR3 extends over 13 amino acids. The germline gives CDR1 GTSNPN, CDR2 SVGIG (reference sequence). The CDR3 here is CAGGLPSSYEQYF. The CDR3 coding sequence is TGTGCCGGGGGACTCCCTAGCTCCTACGAGCAGTACTTC.